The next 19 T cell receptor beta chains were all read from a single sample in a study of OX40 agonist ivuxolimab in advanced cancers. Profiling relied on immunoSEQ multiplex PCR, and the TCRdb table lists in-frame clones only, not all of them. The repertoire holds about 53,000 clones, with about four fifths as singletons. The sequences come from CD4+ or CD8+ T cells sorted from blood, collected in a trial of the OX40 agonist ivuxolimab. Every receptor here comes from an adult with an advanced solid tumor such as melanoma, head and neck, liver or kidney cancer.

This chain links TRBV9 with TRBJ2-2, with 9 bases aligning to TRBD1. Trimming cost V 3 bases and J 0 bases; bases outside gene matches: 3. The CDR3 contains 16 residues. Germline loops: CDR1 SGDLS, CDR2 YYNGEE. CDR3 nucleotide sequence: TGTGCCAGCAGCGCTCGGACAGGGGCGAACACCGGGGAGCTGTTTTTT. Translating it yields CASSARTGANTGELFF.

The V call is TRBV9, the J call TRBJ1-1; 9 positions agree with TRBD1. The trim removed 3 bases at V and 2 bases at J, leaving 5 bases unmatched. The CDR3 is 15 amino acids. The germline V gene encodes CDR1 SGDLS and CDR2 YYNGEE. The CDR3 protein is CASSGGTGTNTEAFF. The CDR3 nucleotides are TGTGCCAGCAGCGGGGGGACAGGGACAAACACTGAAGCTTTCTTT.

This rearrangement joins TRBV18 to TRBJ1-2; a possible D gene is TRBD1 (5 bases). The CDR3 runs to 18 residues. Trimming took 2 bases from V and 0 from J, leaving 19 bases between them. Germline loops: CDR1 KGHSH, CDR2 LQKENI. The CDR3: CASSPFSRTGGANYGYTF. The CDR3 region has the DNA TGTGCCAGCTCACCATTTTCCCGCACAGGTGGGGCTAACTATGGCTACACCTTC.

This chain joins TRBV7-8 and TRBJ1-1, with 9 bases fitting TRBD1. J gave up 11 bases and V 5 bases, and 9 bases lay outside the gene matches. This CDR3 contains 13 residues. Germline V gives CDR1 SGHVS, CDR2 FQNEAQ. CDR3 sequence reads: CASSLRGDRVAFF. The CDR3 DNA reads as TGTGCCAGCAGCCTCCGGGGGGACAGGGTTGCTTTCTTT. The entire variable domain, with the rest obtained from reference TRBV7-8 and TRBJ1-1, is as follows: GAGVSQSPRYKVAKRGQDVALRCDPISGHVSLFWYQQALGQGPEFLTYFQNEAQLDKSGLPSDRFFAERPEGSVSTLKIQRTQQEDSAVYLCASSLRGDRVAFFGQGTRLTVV.

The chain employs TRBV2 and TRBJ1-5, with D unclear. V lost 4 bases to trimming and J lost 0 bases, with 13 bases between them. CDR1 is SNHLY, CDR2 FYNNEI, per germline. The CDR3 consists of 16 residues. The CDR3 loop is CASSGQIISSNQPQHF. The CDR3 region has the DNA TGTGCCAGCAGTGGGCAGATCATATCTAGCAATCAGCCCCAGCATTTT.

CDR3 protein: CASKKGQAGDEQYF. DNA for the CDR3: TGTGCCAGTAAGAAGGGACAGGCTGGAGACGAGCAGTACTTC. The chain employs TRBV6-5 and TRBJ2-7; 8 bases match TRBD1. This CDR3 spans 14 amino acids. V lost 9 bases to trimming and J lost 5 bases; unmatched junction nucleotides: 12. Per germline, CDR1 MNHEY and CDR2 SVGAGI.

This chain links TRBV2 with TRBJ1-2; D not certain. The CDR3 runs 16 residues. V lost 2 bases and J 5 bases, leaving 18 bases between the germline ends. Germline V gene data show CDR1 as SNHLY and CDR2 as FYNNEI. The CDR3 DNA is TGTGCCAGCAGTGAAAACCTAACGGACCTCCGATATGGCTACACCTTC. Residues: CASSENLTDLRYGYTF.

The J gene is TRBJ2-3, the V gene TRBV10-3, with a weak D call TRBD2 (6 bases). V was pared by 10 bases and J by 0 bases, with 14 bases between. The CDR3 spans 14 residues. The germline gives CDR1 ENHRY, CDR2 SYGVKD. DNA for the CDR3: TGTGCCACCGGGGACGGGACTAGCACAGATACGCAGTATTTT. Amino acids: CATGDGTSTDTQYF.

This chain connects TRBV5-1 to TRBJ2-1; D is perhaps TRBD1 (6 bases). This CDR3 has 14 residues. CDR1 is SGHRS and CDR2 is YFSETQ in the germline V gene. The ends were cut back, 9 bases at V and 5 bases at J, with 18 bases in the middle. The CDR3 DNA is TGCGCCAACCAGCTGGCAGGGGTGAACAATGAGCAGTTCTTC. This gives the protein CANQLAGVNNEQFF.

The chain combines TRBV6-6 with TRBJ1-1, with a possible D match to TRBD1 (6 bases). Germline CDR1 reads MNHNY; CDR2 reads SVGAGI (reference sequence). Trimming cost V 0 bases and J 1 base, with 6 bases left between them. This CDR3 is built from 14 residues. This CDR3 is CASSYSTGNTEAFF. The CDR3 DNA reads TGTGCCAGCAGTTACTCGACAGGGAACACTGAAGCTTTCTTT.

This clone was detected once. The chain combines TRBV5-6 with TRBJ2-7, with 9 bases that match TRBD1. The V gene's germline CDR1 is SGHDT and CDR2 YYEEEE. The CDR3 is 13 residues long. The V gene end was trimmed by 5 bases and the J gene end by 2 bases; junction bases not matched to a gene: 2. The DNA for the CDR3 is TGTGCCAGCAGTTGGACAGGGGCCTACGAGCAGTACTTC. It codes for CASSWTGAYEQYF.

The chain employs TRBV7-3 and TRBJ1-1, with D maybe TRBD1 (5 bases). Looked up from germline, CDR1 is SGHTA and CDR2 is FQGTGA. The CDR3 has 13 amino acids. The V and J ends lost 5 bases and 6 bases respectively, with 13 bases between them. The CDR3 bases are TGTGCCAGCAGCCGAGATGGGACGGCTGAAGCTTTCTTT. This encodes CASSRDGTAEAFF.

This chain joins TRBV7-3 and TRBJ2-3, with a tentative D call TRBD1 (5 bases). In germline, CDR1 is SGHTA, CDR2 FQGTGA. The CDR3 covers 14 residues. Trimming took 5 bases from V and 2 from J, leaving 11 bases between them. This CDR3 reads CASSEHGHTDTQYF. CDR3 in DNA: TGTGCCAGCAGCGAACACGGACACACAGATACGCAGTATTTT.

CDR3 in DNA: TGTGCCAGCAATCCAGCCGAGGGTAGCAATCAGCCCCAGCATTTT. Its protein product is CASNPAEGSNQPQHF. The J gene is TRBJ1-5, the V gene TRBV2, with D hard to call. The germline CDR1 and CDR2 sequences are SNHLY and FYNNEI. Trimming pared 7 bases from V and 0 bases from J, leaving 13 bases between. This CDR3 has 15 residues.

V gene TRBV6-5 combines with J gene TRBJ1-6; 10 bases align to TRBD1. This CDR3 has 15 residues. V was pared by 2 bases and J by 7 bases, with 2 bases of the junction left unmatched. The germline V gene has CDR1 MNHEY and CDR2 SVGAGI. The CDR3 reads CASSYADRGNSPLHF. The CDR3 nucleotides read TGTGCCAGCAGTTACGCGGACAGGGGGAATTCACCCCTCCACTTT.

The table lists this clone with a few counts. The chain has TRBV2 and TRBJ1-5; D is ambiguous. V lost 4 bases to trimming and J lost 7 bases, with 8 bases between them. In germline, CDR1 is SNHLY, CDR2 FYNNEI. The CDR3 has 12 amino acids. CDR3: CASSVVGQPQHF. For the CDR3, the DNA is TGTGCCAGCAGTGTGGTGGGCCAGCCCCAGCATTTT. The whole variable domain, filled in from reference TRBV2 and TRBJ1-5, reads EPEVTQTPSHQVTQMGQEVILRCVPISNHLYFYWYRQILGQKVEFLVSFYNNEISEKSEIFDDQFSVERPDGSNFTLKIRSTKLEDSAMYFCASSVVGQPQHFGDGTRLSIL.

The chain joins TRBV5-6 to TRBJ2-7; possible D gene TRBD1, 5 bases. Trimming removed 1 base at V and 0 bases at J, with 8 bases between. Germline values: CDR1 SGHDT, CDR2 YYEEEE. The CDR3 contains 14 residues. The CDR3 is CASSLKGNSYEQYF. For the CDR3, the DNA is TGTGCCAGCAGCTTGAAGGGGAACTCCTACGAGCAGTACTTC.

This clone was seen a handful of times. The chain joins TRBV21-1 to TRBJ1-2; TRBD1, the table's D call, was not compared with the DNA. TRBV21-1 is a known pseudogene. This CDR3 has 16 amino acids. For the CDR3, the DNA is TGTGCCAGCAGCAAGTTAGAGACAGGGGTGGACTATGGCTACACCTTC. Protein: CASSKLETGVDYGYTF.

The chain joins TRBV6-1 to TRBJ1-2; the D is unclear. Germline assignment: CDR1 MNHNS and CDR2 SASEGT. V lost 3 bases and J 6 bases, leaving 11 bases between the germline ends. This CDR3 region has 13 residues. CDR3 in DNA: TGTGCCAGCAGTGACGGACTCGCTAATGGCTACACCTTC. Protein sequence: CASSDGLANGYTF.